These 14 T cell receptor beta chains were all obtained from the same sample, sequenced in a study of cytomegalovirus exposure and HLA in healthy donors. A multiplex PCR was run with 60 Vbeta primers and 13 Jbeta primers. The method was immunoSEQ multiplex PCR; TCRdb's version includes in-frame clones alone and lacks a portion of them. This sample has tens of thousands of clones, with roughly 74% found just once. Sample: PBMCs. Source of these receptors: a woman aged 40 to 50 in good health and CMV-seropositive.

V usage is TRBV9 and J usage is TRBJ1-5; D might be TRBD1 (5 bases). The CDR3 is 15 amino acids. In germline, CDR1 is SGDLS, CDR2 YYNGEE. The V gene lost 4 bases and the J gene lost 3 bases, with 14 bases spanning the gap. The CDR3: CASSSGRGYNQPQHF. Written as DNA, the CDR3 is TGTGCCAGCAGCTCAGGAAGGGGATACAATCAGCCCCAGCATTTT.

This clone was counted a few times. The CDR3 DNA sequence: TGTGCCAGCAGTCCCGTAGCGACGAACACCGGGGAGCTGTTTTTT. It codes for CASSPVATNTGELFF. This sequence joins TRBV6-1 and TRBJ2-2, with D perhaps matching TRBD2 (5 bases). Trimming cost V 5 bases and J 0 bases, with 10 bases left between them. The germline V gene has CDR1 MNHNS and CDR2 SASEGT. The CDR3 covers 15 residues.

V gene TRBV5-1 combines with J gene TRBJ2-5, with D possibly TRBD2 on 6 matching bases. CDR1 SGHRS and CDR2 YFSETQ come from the germline V gene. V lost 4 bases to trimming and J lost 4 bases, with 11 bases between them. CDR3 length: 13 residues. The CDR3, as DNA: TGCGCCAGCAGCCCACTAGCAGGAGAGACCCAGTACTTC. Protein: CASSPLAGETQYF.

The V gene is TRBV25-1, the J gene TRBJ1-2; tentative D call: TRBD1 (5 bases). Trimming removed 5 bases from V and 4 bases from J, with 17 bases in between. This CDR3 is built from 15 residues. CDR1 MGHDK and CDR2 SYGVNS come from the germline V gene. CDR3 sequence: CASSPGGPLGYGYTF. The DNA of the CDR3 is TGTGCCAGCAGTCCCGGGGGACCTCTAGGCTATGGCTACACCTTC.

This rearrangement joins TRBV7-8 to TRBJ1-5; D call uncertain. V was cut by 0 bases and J by 2 bases, with 8 bases left in between. The germline V gene encodes CDR1 SGHVS and CDR2 FQNEAQ. The CDR3 is 15 amino acids. CDR3 in amino acids: CASSLAHAGNQPQHF. The CDR3 nucleotides read TGTGCCAGCAGCTTAGCCCATGCGGGCAATCAGCCCCAGCATTTT.

V usage is TRBV4-3 and J usage is TRBJ2-5; TRBD1 aligns across 7 bases. The CDR3 consists of 17 residues. V lost 0 bases and J lost 5; bases outside the gene matches: 12. Germline CDR1 is LGHNA and CDR2 is YSLEER. CDR3 in DNA: TGCGCCAGCAGCCAAGATGGGGGCGACAGGGCGGTTGAGACCCAGTACTTC. Translated, it gives CASSQDGGDRAVETQYF.

The rearrangement links TRBV9 to TRBJ2-1; the D gene is possibly TRBD2 (7 bases). Germline V CDR1 and CDR2: SGDLS, YYNGEE. V lost 3 bases, J lost 4 bases, and 11 bases lay in between. The CDR3 contains 14 residues. The CDR3 bases are TGTGCCAGCAGCGCGGGGGGCCTTTACAATGAGCAGTTCTTC. This gives the protein CASSAGGLYNEQFF. The full variable domain, rest sourced from reference TRBV9 and TRBJ2-1, is DSGVTQTPKHLITATGQRVTLRCSPRSGDLSVYWYQQSLDQGLQFLIQYYNGEERAKGNILERFSAQQFPDLHSELNLSSLELGDSALYFCASSAGGLYNEQFFGPGTRLTVL.

The V and J genes are TRBV4-1 and TRBJ2-1; 9 nucleotides align to TRBD1. Germline V gene data show CDR1 as MGHRA and CDR2 as YSYEKL. Unmatched junction bases numbered 6, after V lost 1 base and J lost 8 bases. The CDR3 is 15 amino acids. CDR3 loop: CASSQVGQGWYEQFF. The CDR3 DNA follows: TGCGCCAGCAGCCAAGTAGGACAGGGGTGGTATGAGCAGTTCTTC.

The rearrangement links TRBV5-6 to TRBJ2-7; 8 bases align to TRBD2. The V segment lost 1 base and the J segment 6 bases; nucleotides outside the gene matches: 9. Germline assignment: CDR1 SGHDT and CDR2 YYEEEE. The CDR3 extends over 15 amino acids. The CDR3 DNA follows: TGTGCCAGCAGCTTGCAGGGGAACAGCGGGGGCGAGCAGTACTTC. It encodes CASSLQGNSGGEQYF.

This chain connects TRBV25-1 to TRBJ1-3; 9 positions agree with TRBD1. The CDR3 sequence is 16 residues long. The junction had 5 bases not matched to a gene; V was cut back by 5 bases and J by 0 bases. Per the germline V gene, CDR1 is MGHDK and CDR2 is SYGVNS. The CDR3 sequence is CASSRDRVSSGNTIYF. The CDR3 bases are TGTGCCAGCAGTAGGGACAGGGTTAGCTCTGGAAACACCATATATTTT.

In this sample, this clone turned up a few times. The rearrangement uses TRBV5-6 and TRBJ1-3; D is uncertain. V lost 2 bases and J 4 bases, leaving 25 bases between the germline ends. This CDR3 region has 19 residues. Germline lookup yields CDR1 SGHDT and CDR2 YYEEEE. The CDR3 spells CASSLTRLTFSVYGNTIYF. Here the CDR3 DNA reads TGTGCCAGCAGCTTAACGCGCCTTACCTTCTCTGTTTACGGAAACACCATATATTTT.

The chain is built from TRBV30 and TRBJ1-5; D is unresolved. Trimming pared 0 bases from V and 1 base from J, leaving 4 bases between. Germline loops: CDR1 GTSNPN, CDR2 SVGIG (reference sequence). This CDR3 is 13 amino acids long. The CDR3 region has the DNA TGTGCCTGGAGTGTACAAAGCAATCAGCCCCAGCATTTT. It codes for CAWSVQSNQPQHF.

The chain joins TRBV11-2 to TRBJ1-3; D might be TRBD1 (6 bases). V was pared by 4 bases and J by 4 bases, with 14 bases between. CDR3 length: 15 amino acids. Germline loops: CDR1 SGHAT, CDR2 FQNNGV. The CDR3 bases are TGTGCCAGCAGCTCCGGGGGGGCGCCGGGAAACACCATATATTTT. Protein sequence: CASSSGGAPGNTIYF.

This clone was detected once. The rearrangement uses TRBV4-1 and TRBJ2-7; 8 positions match TRBD1. The ends lost 4 bases at V and 2 bases at J; junction bases unmatched: 16. This CDR3 comprises 18 residues. Per germline, CDR1 MGHRA and CDR2 YSYEKL. CDR3 sequence: CASSPLPDGDRHPYEQYF. CDR3 DNA sequence: TGCGCCAGCAGCCCCCTTCCGGACGGGGACAGGCATCCCTACGAGCAGTACTTC.